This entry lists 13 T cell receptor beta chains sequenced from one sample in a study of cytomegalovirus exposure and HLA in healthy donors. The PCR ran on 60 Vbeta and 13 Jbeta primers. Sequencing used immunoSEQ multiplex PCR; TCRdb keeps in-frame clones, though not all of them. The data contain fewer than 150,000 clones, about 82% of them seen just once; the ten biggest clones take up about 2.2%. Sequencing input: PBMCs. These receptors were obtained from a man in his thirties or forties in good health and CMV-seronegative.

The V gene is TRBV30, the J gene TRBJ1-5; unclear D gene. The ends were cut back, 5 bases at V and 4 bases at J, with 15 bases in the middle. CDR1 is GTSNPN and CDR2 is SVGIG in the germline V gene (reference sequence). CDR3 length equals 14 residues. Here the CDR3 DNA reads TGTGCCTGGGGCGTCGGGATGGGTAATCAGCCCCAGCATTTT. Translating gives CAWGVGMGNQPQHF.

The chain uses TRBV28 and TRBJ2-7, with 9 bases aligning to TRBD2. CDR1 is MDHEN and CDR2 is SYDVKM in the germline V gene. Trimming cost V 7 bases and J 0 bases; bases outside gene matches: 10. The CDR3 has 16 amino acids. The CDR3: CASKGTSWKSSYEQYF. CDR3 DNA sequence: TGTGCCAGCAAAGGGACTAGCTGGAAGAGCTCCTACGAGCAGTACTTC.

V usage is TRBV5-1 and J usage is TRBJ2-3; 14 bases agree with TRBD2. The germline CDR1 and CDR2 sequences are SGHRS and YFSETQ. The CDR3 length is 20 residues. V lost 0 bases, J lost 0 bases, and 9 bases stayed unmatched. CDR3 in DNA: TGCGCCAGCAGCTTGGGGACTAGCGGGGGGATACCTTCTAGCACAGATACGCAGTATTTT. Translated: CASSLGTSGGIPSSTDTQYF.

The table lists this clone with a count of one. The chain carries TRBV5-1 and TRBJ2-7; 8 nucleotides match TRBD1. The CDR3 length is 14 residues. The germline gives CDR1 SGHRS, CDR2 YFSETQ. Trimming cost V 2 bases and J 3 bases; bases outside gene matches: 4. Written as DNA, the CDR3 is TGCGCCAGCAGCTTATCAGGGGGCAACTACGAGCAGTACTTC. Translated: CASSLSGGNYEQYF.

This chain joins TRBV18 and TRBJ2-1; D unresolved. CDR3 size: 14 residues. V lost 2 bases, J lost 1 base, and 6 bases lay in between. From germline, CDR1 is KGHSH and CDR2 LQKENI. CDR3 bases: TGTGCCAGCTCACCAATCGAGTCCTACAATGAGCAGTTCTTC. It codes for CASSPIESYNEQFF. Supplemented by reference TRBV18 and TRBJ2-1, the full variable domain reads NAGVMQNPRHLVRRRGQEARLRCSPMKGHSHVYWYRQLPEEGLKFMVYLQKENIIDESGMPKERFSAEFPKEGPSILRIQQVVRGDSAAYFCASSPIESYNEQFFGPGTRLTVL.

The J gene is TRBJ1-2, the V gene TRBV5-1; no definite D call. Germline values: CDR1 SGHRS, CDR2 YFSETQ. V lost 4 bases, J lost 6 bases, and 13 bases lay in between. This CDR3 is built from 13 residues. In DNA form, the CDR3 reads TGCGCCAGCAGCGCACAGTGGCAGGATGGCTACACCTTC. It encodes CASSAQWQDGYTF.

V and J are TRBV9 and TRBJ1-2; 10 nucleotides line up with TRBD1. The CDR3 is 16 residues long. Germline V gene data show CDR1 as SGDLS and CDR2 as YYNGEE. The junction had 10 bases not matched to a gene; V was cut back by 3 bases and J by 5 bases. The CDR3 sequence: CASSGDARDRGYGYTF. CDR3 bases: TGTGCCAGCAGCGGGGATGCTAGGGACAGGGGATATGGCTACACCTTC.

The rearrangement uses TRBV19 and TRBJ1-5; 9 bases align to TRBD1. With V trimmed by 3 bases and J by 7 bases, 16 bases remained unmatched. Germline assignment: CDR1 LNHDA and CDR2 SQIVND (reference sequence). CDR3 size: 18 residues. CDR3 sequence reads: CASSIGATGTGILQPQHF. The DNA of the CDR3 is TGTGCCAGTAGTATCGGTGCGACCGGGACAGGGATTTTACAGCCCCAGCATTTT.

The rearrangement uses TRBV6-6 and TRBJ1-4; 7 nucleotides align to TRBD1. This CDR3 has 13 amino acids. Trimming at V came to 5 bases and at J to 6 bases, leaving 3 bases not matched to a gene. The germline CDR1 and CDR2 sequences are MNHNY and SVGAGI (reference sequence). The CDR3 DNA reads TGTGCCAGCAGTGACAGGGAAGATGAAAAACTGTTTTTT. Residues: CASSDREDEKLFF.

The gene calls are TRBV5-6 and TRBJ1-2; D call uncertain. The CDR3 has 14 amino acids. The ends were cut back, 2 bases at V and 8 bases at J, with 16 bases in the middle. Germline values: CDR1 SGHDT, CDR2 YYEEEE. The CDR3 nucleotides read TGTGCCAGCAGCTTCCGGGCCGCAGCGGGGGGCTACACCTTC. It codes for CASSFRAAAGGYTF.

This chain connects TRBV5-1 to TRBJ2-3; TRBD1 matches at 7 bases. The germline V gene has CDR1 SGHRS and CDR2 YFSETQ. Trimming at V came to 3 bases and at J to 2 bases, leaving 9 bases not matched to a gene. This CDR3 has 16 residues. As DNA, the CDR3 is TGCGCCAGCAGCTGGACAGGTAGGGCCCACACAGATACGCAGTATTTT. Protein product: CASSWTGRAHTDTQYF.

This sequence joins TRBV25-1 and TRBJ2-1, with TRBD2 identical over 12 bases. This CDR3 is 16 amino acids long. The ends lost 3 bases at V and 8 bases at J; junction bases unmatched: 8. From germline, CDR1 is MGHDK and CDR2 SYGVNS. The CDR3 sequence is CASSDPTSGSSHEQFF. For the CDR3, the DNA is TGTGCCAGCAGTGACCCGACTAGCGGGAGTAGCCATGAGCAGTTCTTC.

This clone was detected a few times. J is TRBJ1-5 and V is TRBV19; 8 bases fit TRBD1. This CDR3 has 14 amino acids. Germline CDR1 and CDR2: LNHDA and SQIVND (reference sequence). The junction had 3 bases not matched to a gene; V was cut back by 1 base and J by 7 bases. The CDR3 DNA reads TGTGCCAGTAGTATAGCTGGACAGGGACAGCCCCAGCATTTT. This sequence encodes CASSIAGQGQPQHF.